The 9 T cell receptor beta chains reported below all come from one sample, sequenced in a study of blood T cells in healthy people across ages. For the second PCR, which ran for about 6 to 11 cycles, a sample-barcoded 5' primer and a J-beta primer mix were used. One entry per CDR3 protein, called by TCRdb with MiXCR from the 5' RACE reads. The sample lists 800,000 to 950,000 distinct CDR3 sequences, roughly 28% occurring once. This sample was also put to use in a study of T cells of mothers and their children.

Input material: blood. These receptors were collected from a woman aged 40 to 55 in good health.

This chain joins TRBV29-1 and TRBJ2-2; D unresolved. This CDR3 region has 12 residues. Germline loops: CDR1 SQVTM, CDR2 ANQGSEA. The CDR3 loop is CSVTFNTGELFF. CDR3 coding DNA: TGCAGTGTGACATTTAACACCGGGGAGCTGTTTTTT.

In its sample, this clonotype was seen many times. This sequence joins TRBV28 and TRBJ1-5, with 8 positions matching TRBD1. Germline V gene data show CDR1 as MDHEN and CDR2 as SYDVKM. This CDR3 region has 14 residues. V was pared by 2 bases and J by 7 bases, with 4 bases of the junction left unmatched. As DNA, the CDR3 is TGTGCCAGCAGTTTAGGACAGGGACGGCAGCCCCAGCATTTT. As protein: CASSLGQGRQPQHF.

In the case of this clonotype: The junction does not match germline at one end; this may be a read error. The CDR3 DNA sequence: TGTGCTAGCAGCTTAGGGGGAGGTAGTCAAGATACGCAGTATTTT. Its translation is CASSLGGGSQDTQYF. The rearrangement joins TRBV7-7 to TRBJ2-3; D could derive from TRBD1 or TRBD2 (6 bases each). Germline loops: CDR1 SSHAT, CDR2 FNYEAQ (reference sequence). The CDR3 totals 15 residues.

Here the CDR3 reads CASSLVWGGGETQYF. CDR3 nucleotide sequence: TGTGCCAGCAGCTTAGTATGGGGGGGCGGGGAGACCCAGTACTTC. The V and J genes are TRBV7-2 and TRBJ2-5; the D gene is possibly TRBD2 (7 bases). This CDR3 region has 15 residues. The V and J ends lost 1 base and 5 bases respectively, with 14 bases between them. Germline-derived CDR1 and CDR2 are SGHTA and FQGNSA.

This clonotype came up a few times. This sequence joins TRBV6-6 and TRBJ1-1; 8 bases are shared with TRBD1. Germline V gene data show CDR1 as MNHNY and CDR2 as SVGAGI (reference sequence). Trimming at V came to 7 bases and at J to 7 bases, leaving 8 bases not matched to a gene. This CDR3 has 13 residues. CDR3 sequence reads: CASITQGAGEAFF. CDR3 DNA: TGTGCCAGCATTACCCAGGGGGCGGGTGAAGCTTTCTTT.

This clonotype is labeled medium-sized. As DNA, the CDR3 is TGTGCCAGCAAGACGCCGACCTACAATGAGCAGTTCTTC. Residues: CASKTPTYNEQFF. The chain combines TRBV7-2 with TRBJ2-1, with D unresolved. The ends were cut back, 7 bases at V and 2 bases at J, with 9 bases in the middle. The CDR3 covers 13 residues. Looked up from germline, CDR1 is SGHTA and CDR2 is FQGNSA.

This chain connects TRBV2 to TRBJ1-5; unclear D gene. CDR3 length: 16 amino acids. V was trimmed by 2 bases and J by 2 bases, leaving 13 bases between them. In germline, CDR1 is SNHLY, CDR2 FYNNEI. CDR3: CASSELKVAGNQPQHF. CDR3 coding DNA: TGTGCCAGCAGTGAACTCAAGGTTGCGGGCAATCAGCCCCAGCATTTT. The variable domain in full, with the rest retrieved from reference TRBV2 and TRBJ1-5, is EPEVTQTPSHQVTQMGQEVILRCVPISNHLYFYWYRQILGQKVEFLVSFYNNEISEKSEIFDDQFSVERPDGSNFTLKIRSTKLEDSAMYFCASSELKVAGNQPQHFGDGTRLSIL.

In its sample, this clonotype was seen once. The chain carries TRBV7-2 and TRBJ2-2; D not certain. V was pared by 6 bases and J by 4 bases, with 12 bases between. This CDR3 contains 14 residues. Per the germline V gene, CDR1 is SGHTA and CDR2 is FQGNSA. The CDR3 region is CASSPYPGTGELFF. The CDR3 nucleotides are TGTGCCAGCAGTCCGTATCCGGGCACCGGGGAGCTGTTTTTT.

The chain combines TRBV2 with TRBJ2-6, with 7 bases that match TRBD1. The CDR3 has 17 residues. The V segment lost 6 bases and the J segment 0 bases; nucleotides outside the gene matches: 8. Germline CDR1 and CDR2: SNHLY and FYNNEI. The CDR3 protein is CASSRDSGPSGANVLTF. The DNA of the CDR3 is TGTGCCAGCAGCCGGGACAGCGGACCCTCTGGGGCCAACGTCCTGACTTTC.